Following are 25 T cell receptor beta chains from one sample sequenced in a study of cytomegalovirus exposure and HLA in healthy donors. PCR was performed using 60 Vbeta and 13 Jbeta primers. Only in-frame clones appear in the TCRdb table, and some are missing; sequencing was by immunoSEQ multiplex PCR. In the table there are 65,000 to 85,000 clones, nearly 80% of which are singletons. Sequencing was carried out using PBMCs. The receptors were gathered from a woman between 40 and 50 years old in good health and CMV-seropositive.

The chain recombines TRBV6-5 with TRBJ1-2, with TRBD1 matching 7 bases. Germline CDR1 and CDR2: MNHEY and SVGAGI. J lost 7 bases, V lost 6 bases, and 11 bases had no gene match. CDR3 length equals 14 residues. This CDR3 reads CASRRLDRDSGYTF. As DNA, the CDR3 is TGTGCCAGCAGGCGCCTTGACAGGGACAGTGGCTACACCTTC.

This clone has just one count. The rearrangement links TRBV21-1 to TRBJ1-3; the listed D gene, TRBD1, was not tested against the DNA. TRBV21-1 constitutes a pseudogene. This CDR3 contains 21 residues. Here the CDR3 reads CASSKFSGQGLSYGSGNTIYF. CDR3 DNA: TGTGCCAGCAGCAAGTTCTCGGGACAGGGTCTTTCCTACGGCTCTGGAAACACCATATATTTT.

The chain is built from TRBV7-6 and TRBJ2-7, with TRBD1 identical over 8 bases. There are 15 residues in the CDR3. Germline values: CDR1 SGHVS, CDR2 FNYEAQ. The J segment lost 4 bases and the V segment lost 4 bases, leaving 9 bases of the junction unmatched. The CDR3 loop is CASSSDWGQVYEQYF. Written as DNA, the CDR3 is TGTGCCAGCAGCTCAGATTGGGGACAGGTATACGAGCAGTACTTC.

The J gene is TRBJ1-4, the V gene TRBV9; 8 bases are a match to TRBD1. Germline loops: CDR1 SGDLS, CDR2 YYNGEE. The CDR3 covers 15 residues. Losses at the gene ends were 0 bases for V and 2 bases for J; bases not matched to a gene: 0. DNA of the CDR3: TGTGCCAGCAGCGTAGGGGACAGGACTAATGAAAAACTGTTTTTT. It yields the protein CASSVGDRTNEKLFF.

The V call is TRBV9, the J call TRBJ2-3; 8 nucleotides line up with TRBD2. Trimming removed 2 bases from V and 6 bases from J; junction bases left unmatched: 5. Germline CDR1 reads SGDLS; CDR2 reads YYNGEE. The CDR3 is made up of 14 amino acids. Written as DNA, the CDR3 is TGTGCCAGCAGCGTGACGGGGGGGAAGGATACGCAGTATTTT. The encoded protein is CASSVTGGKDTQYF.

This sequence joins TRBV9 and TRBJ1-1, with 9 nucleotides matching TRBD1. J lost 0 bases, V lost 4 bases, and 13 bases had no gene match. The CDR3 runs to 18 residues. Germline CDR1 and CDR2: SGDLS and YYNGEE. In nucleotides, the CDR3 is TGTGCCAGCAGCACCCCAATGGGACAGGGAGTTCTGAACACTGAAGCTTTCTTT. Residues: CASSTPMGQGVLNTEAFF.

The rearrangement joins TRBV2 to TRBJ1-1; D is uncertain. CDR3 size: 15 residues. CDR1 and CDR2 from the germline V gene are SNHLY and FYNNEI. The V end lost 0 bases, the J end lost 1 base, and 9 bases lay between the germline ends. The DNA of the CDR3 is TGTGCCAGCAGTGAAGCGAGGGCTGGGAACACTGAAGCTTTCTTT. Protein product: CASSEARAGNTEAFF.

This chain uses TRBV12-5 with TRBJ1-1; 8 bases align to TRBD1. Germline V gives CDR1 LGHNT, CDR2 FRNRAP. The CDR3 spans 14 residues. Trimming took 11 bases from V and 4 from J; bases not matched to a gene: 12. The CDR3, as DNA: TGTGCTTCTAAGGTCCAGGGGGCAGTCACTGAAGCTTTCTTT. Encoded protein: CASKVQGAVTEAFF.

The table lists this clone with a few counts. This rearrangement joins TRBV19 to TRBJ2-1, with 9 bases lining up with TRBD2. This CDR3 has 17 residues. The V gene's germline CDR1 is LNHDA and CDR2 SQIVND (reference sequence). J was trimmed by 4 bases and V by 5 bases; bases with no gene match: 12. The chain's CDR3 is CASSPNRGGGAYNEQFF. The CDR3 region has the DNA TGTGCCAGTAGTCCGAACCGGGGCGGGGGGGCTTACAATGAGCAGTTCTTC.

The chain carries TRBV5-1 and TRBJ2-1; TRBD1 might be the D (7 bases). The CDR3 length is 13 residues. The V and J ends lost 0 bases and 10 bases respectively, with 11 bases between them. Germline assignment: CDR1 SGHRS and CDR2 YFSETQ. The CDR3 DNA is TGCGCCAGCAGCTTGGAGGGGGCGGGGGAGCAGTTCTTC. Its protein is CASSLEGAGEQFF.

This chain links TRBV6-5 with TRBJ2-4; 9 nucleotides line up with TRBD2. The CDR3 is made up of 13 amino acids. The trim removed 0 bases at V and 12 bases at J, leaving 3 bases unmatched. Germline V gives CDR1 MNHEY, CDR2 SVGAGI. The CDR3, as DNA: TGTGCCAGCAGTTACTCTAGCGGGGGACCTCAGTACTTC. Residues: CASSYSSGGPQYF.

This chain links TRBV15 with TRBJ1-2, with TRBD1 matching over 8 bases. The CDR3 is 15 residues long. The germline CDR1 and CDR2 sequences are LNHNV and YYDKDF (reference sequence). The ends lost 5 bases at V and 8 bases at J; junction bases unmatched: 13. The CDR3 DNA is TGTGCCACCAGCGGAGGACAGGGCGTCGCGTCCGGCTACACCTTC. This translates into CATSGGQGVASGYTF.

The CDR3 region is CASPPGGVVGSTDTQYF. DNA of the CDR3: TGTGCCAGCCCCCCGGGGGGGGTAGTGGGGAGCACAGATACGCAGTATTTT. The chain recombines TRBV28 with TRBJ2-3; 8 bases align to TRBD2. This CDR3 contains 17 residues. Trimming removed 8 bases from V and 0 bases from J; junction bases left unmatched: 13. Germline V gives CDR1 MDHEN, CDR2 SYDVKM. Looking up the rest from reference TRBV28 and TRBJ2-3 gives the full variable domain: DVKVTQSSRYLVKRTGEKVFLECVQDMDHENMFWYRQDPGLGLRLIYFSYDVKMKEKGDIPEGYSVSREKKERFSLILESASTNQTSMYLCASPPGGVVGSTDTQYFGPGTRLTVL.

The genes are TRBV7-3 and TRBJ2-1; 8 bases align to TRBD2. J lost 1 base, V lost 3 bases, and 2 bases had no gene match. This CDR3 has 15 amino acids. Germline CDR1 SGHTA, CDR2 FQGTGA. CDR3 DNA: TGTGCCAGCAGCTTGACTAGCGATTCCTACAATGAGCAGTTCTTC. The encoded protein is CASSLTSDSYNEQFF. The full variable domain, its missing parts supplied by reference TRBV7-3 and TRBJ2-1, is GAGVSQTPSNKVTEKGKYVELRCDPISGHTALYWYRQSLGQGPEFLIYFQGTGAADDSGLPNDRFFAVRPEGSVSTLKIQRTERGDSAVYLCASSLTSDSYNEQFFGPGTRLTVL.

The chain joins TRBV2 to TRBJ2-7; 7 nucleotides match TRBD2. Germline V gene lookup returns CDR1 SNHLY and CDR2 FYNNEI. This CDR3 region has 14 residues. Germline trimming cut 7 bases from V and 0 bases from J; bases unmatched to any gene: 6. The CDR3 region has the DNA TGTGCCAGCACCCCAGCGGGGTACTCCTACGAGCAGTACTTC. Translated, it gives CASTPAGYSYEQYF. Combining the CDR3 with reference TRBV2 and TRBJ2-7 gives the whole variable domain EPEVTQTPSHQVTQMGQEVILRCVPISNHLYFYWYRQILGQKVEFLVSFYNNEISEKSEIFDDQFSVERPDGSNFTLKIRSTKLEDSAMYFCASTPAGYSYEQYFGPGTRLTVT.

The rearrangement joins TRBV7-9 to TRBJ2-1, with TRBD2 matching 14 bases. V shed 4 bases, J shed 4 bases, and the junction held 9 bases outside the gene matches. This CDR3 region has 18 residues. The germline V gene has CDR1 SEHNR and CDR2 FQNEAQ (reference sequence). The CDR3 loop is CASSSRGTSGGFYNEQFF. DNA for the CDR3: TGTGCCAGCAGCTCCCGCGGGACTAGCGGGGGTTTTTACAATGAGCAGTTCTTC.

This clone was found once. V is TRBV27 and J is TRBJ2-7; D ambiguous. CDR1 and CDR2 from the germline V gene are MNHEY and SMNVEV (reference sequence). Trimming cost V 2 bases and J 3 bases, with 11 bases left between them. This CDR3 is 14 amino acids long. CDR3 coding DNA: TGTGCCAGCAGTTTAAGCCCATCCCTCTACGAGCAGTACTTC. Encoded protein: CASSLSPSLYEQYF.

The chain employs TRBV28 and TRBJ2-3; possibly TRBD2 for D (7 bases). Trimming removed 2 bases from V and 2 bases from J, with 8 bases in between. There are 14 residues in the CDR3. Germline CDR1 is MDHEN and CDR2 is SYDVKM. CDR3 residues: CASSLAGATDTQYF. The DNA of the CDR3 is TGTGCCAGCAGTTTAGCGGGGGCCACAGATACGCAGTATTTT. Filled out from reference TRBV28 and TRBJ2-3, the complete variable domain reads DVKVTQSSRYLVKRTGEKVFLECVQDMDHENMFWYRQDPGLGLRLIYFSYDVKMKEKGDIPEGYSVSREKKERFSLILESASTNQTSMYLCASSLAGATDTQYFGPGTRLTVL.

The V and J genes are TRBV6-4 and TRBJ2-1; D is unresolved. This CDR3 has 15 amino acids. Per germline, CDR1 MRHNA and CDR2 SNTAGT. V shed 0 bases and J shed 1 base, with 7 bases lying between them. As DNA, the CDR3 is TGTGCCAGCAGTGACTCAAGCGCATCCTACAATGAGCAGTTCTTC. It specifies CASSDSSASYNEQFF.

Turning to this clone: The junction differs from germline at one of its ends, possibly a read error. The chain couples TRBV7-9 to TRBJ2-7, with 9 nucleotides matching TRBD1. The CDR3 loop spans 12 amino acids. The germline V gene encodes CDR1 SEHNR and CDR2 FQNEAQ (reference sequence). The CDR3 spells CASRNDRGIWSF. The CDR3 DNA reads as TGTGCCAGCAGGAATGACAGGGGGATATGGAGCTTC.

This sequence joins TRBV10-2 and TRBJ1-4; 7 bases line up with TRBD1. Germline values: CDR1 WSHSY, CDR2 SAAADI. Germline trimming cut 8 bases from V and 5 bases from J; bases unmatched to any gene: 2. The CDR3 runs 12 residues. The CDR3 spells CASRDRNEKLFF. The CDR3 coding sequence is TGCGCCAGCCGGGACAGAAATGAAAAACTGTTTTTT.

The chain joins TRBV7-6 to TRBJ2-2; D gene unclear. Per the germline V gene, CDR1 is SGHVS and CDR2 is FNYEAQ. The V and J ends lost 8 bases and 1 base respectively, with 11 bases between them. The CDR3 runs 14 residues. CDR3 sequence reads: CASEELGNTGELFF. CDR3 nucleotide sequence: TGTGCCAGCGAGGAATTGGGGAACACCGGGGAGCTGTTTTTT.

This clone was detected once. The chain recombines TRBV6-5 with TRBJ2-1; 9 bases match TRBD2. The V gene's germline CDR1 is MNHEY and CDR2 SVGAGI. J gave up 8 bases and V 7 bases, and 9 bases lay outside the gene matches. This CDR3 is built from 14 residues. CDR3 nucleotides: TGTGCCAGCACCCCAGCGGGGGGATTTGATGAGCAGTTCTTC. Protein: CASTPAGGFDEQFF.

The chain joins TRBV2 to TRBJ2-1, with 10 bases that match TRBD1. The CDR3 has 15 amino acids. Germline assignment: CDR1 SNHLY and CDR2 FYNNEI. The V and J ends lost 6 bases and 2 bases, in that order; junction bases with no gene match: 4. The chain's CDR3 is CASSRDRGTYNEQFF. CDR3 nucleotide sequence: TGTGCCAGCAGCCGGGACAGGGGTACCTACAATGAGCAGTTCTTC.

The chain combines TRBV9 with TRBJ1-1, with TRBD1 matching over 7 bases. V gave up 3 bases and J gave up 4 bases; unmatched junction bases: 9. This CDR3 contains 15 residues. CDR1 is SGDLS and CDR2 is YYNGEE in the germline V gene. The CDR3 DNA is TGTGCCAGCAGCGCAAGACAGGGACGGACCACTGAAGCTTTCTTT. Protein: CASSARQGRTTEAFF.